This TCR beta chain originates from a study of cytomegalovirus exposure and HLA in healthy donors. Across the study: In a later analysis, the approximately 120 validation repertoires were reported to have used the same platform as the 600 to 700 first-cohort repertoires. General study results and limits: Researchers reported that a few CMV-associated chains were confirmed in vitro as CMV antigen-specific.

Worth noting for this clone: The antigen remains undetermined.

The method was immunoSEQ multiplex PCR; TCRdb's version includes in-frame clones alone and lacks a portion of them. The table shows 60,000 to 65,000 clones, with approximately 95% occurring only once. V was shortened by 3 bases and J by 6 bases, with 18 bases between the two germline ends. This CDR3 spans 16 amino acids. The germline CDR1 and CDR2 sequences are KGHSH and LQKENI. V gene TRBV18 combines with J gene TRBJ2-1, with D possibly matching TRBD1 (8 bases). This receptor was taken from a woman between 18 and 29 years old in good health and CMV-seropositive. Material: PBMCs. The CDR3 here is CASSPATGGARNEQFF. In nucleotides, the CDR3 is TGTGCCAGCTCACCCGCCACAGGGGGGGCTCGCAATGAGCAGTTCTTC.